The following is a T cell receptor (beta chain) sequence with its context. Its antigen specificity is not known. Qualities for individual bases were not recorded, and no much larger clone is one base off. A distance of 15 bases separates the germline ends of V and J, which lose 5 bases and 7 bases respectively. As encoded in the germline V gene, CDR1 is MRHNA while CDR2 is SNTAGT. Reading from cysteine to phenylalanine, the CDR3 counts 13 amino acids. The sequence is cut down to CDR3 DNA, 39 bases in frame from base 1. Whole blood was collected in K2EDTA tubes by collaborating institutions according to the institutions' own protocols. For TCRbeta analysis, collaborators shipped samples as frozen whole blood, isolated PBMCs, or DNA extracted from either of those sample types. This specimen belongs to a study of blood T cell repertoires in COVID-19 (dated by TCRdb to 2018 to 2021). About the study as a whole: Samples covering the acute and convalescent phases of COVID-19 were provided by collaborators in the United States, Italy and Spain. Nearly every sample came with metadata listing a de-identified subject ID, COVID-19 status, age in years and sex. HLA class I and class II types, where available, came from metadata supplied by the sample provider rather than from assay-based typing. The samples were drawn from two sources: the first 160 participants of the ongoing ImmuneRACE study, and 950 to 1,500 subjects contributed by 6 global collaborators. Subjects who had been exposed to COVID-19, were actively infected with it, or had recovered from it provided the deeply sampled blood TCRbeta repertoires that made up the dataset. A freely available public database, intended as a resource for researchers studying the immune response to SARS-CoV-2, is where the repertoires were released. The prospective study material was composed of cDNA or gDNA derived from T cells, B-cell-depleted T cells, or PBMCs. The paper's findings and limits, for the study overall: Clinical and demographic metadata were provided uncurated, with the amount varying by source and participant.

The immunoSEQ Assay, a bias-controlled multiplex PCR, was used to amplify TCRbeta CDR3 regions from genomic DNA. As for the authors' bioinformatics: Within the assay, amplification of reference gene primers was used to estimate how many nucleated cells each sample contained. To quantify the absolute abundance of each unique TCRbeta CDR3 rearrangement, sequence reads were collapsed and filtered. For each sample, productive Simpson clonality was calculated as the square root of Simpson's diversity index across productive rearrangements. TCRdb holds this immuneACCESS table with in-frame rearrangements only. Some clones are missing; in checked studies, unresolved V genes explain under half, and the rest has no known cause. D and trimming come from the DNA, and the V and J calls and clone size come from that table. The sample contains approximately 430,000 clones, more than 80% of them found a single time. Approximately 1.4% of the sample goes to the ten largest clones.

The TCR originated in a woman aged 25 to 39 with active or convalescent COVID-19. This chain is built from TRBV6-4 and TRBJ2-7; there is no confident call for the D gene. Sample: peripheral blood. For the CDR3, the sequence is CASSRNIGDEQYF. The DNA is as follows: TGTGCCAGCAGTCGAAACATAGGAGATGAGCAGTACTTC.